Following are 8 T cell receptor beta chains from one sample sequenced in a study of blood T cell repertoires in COVID-19. Sequenced by immunoSEQ multiplex PCR; TCRdb stores in-frame clones only, minus some. Of tens of thousands of clones listed, under 85% are singletons. Sequenced sample: peripheral blood. These receptors were obtained from a man aged 60 to 69 with acute or convalescent COVID-19.

The CDR3 loop is CASSPEGKDGYTF. The DNA of the CDR3 is TGCGCCAGCAGCCCCGAGGGCAAAGATGGCTACACCTTC. V and J are TRBV5-1 and TRBJ1-2; the D is unclear. Germline V gene data show CDR1 as SGHRS and CDR2 as YFSETQ. Trimming took off 4 bases at V and 6 bases at J, with 13 bases between the two ends. This CDR3 is built from 13 residues.

J is TRBJ1-5 and V is TRBV6-5; D gene uncertain. CDR3 length: 13 residues. Germline CDR1 reads MNHEY; CDR2 reads SVGAGI. Trimming cost V 7 bases and J 4 bases, with 11 bases left between them. The CDR3 region has the DNA TGTGCCAGCACACACGGGTTAAATCAGCCCCAGCATTTT. Its translation: CASTHGLNQPQHF.

The chain uses TRBV30 and TRBJ2-7; D might be TRBD1 (6 bases). The CDR3 spans 14 residues. Trimming removed 2 bases at V and 1 base at J, with 12 bases between. Per the germline V gene, CDR1 is GTSNPN and CDR2 is SVGIG (reference sequence). In DNA, the CDR3 is TGTGCCTGGAGTTTCCGGGACACTTCCTACGAGCAGTACTTC. It yields the protein CAWSFRDTSYEQYF.

The chain couples TRBV30 to TRBJ1-2, with D tentatively TRBD1 (5 bases). Between the trimmed V and J ends, which lost 4 bases and 7 bases, there was a span of 10 bases. Germline values: CDR1 GTSNPN, CDR2 SVGIG (reference sequence). The CDR3 runs to 11 residues. CDR3 nucleotides: TGTGCCTGGAATTTGGGACTTGGCTACACCTTC. Its protein is CAWNLGLGYTF. The full variable domain, with the rest looked up from reference TRBV30 and TRBJ1-2, is SQTIHQWPATLVQPVGSPLSLECTVEGTSNPNLYWYRQAAGRGLQLLFYSVGIGQISSEVPQNLSASRPQDRQFILSSKKLLLSDSGFYLCAWNLGLGYTFGSGTRLTVV.

The chain links TRBV3-1 (or the pseudogene TRBV3-2) to TRBJ2-1, with a tentative D call TRBD1 (6 bases). This CDR3 is 18 amino acids long. Germline values: CDR1 LGHDT, CDR2 YNNKEL (reference sequence). Trimming left V 3 bases short and J 7 bases short, with 25 bases between. The CDR3 loop reads CASSHLTGGQRGRNEQFF. CDR3 DNA sequence: TGTGCCAGCAGCCACCTCACTGGTGGACAGAGAGGTCGGAATGAGCAGTTCTTC.

The chain employs TRBV30 and TRBJ1-4, with D possibly TRBD1 on 6 matching bases. The CDR3 length is 12 residues. Germline loops: CDR1 GTSNPN, CDR2 SVGIG (reference sequence). Deletions cut 3 bases from V and 6 bases from J, with 8 bases between. CDR3 sequence (DNA): TGTGCCTGGAGGGGGGCGCATGAAAAACTGTTTTTT. Residues: CAWRGAHEKLFF.

The rearrangement links TRBV7-8 to TRBJ2-1; D is possibly TRBD1 (6 bases). CDR1 SGHVS and CDR2 FQNEAQ come from the germline V gene. Trimming pared 4 bases from V and 7 bases from J, leaving 17 bases between. This CDR3 contains 15 residues. As DNA, the CDR3 is TGTGCCAGCAGCTCCCTAAACAGGGACGGGAATGAGCAGTTCTTC. Translated, it gives CASSSLNRDGNEQFF.

The V and J genes are TRBV19 and TRBJ1-1, with D possibly TRBD1 on 5 matching bases. The ends were cut back, 6 bases at V and 0 bases at J, with 14 bases in the middle. There are 15 residues in the CDR3. CDR1 LNHDA and CDR2 SQIVND come from the germline V gene (reference sequence). The CDR3 nucleotides are TGTGCCAGTAGGACCCTTGAAGGGGTGAACACTGAAGCTTTCTTT. Amino acids: CASRTLEGVNTEAFF.